One sample yielded the 13 T cell receptor beta chains listed below, sequenced in a study of PD-L1 blockade in urothelial cancer. Clones were sequenced by immunoSEQ multiplex PCR, and TCRdb holds only the in-frame ones, with some missing. The sample contains approximately 65,000 clones, 70% to 90% of which appear only once. Sample: PBMCs, taken around atezolizumab (anti-PD-L1) treatment. Every receptor here comes from a man between 60 and 75 years old with urothelial cancer.

In its sample, this clone was seen once. CDR3 residues: CASSSGRITDTQYF. Written as DNA, the CDR3 is TGCGCCAGCAGCTCAGGGCGAATCACAGATACGCAGTATTTT. The chain links TRBV5-1 to TRBJ2-3; tentatively, D is TRBD1 (5 bases). Trimming stripped 3 bases from V and 2 bases from J, with 10 bases between. Germline assignment: CDR1 SGHRS and CDR2 YFSETQ. The CDR3 runs 14 residues.

The chain recombines TRBV9 with TRBJ2-1; 7 bases are shared with TRBD2. This CDR3 has 16 amino acids. The V segment lost 4 bases and the J segment 7 bases; nucleotides outside the gene matches: 14. CDR1 and CDR2 from the germline V gene are SGDLS and YYNGEE. The CDR3 is CASSSLGLAAVNEQFF. The CDR3 DNA follows: TGTGCCAGCAGCTCCTTAGGGCTAGCGGCAGTGAATGAGCAGTTCTTC.

The rearrangement links TRBV28 to TRBJ2-1; D possibly corresponds to TRBD2 (5 bases). The V gene's germline CDR1 is MDHEN and CDR2 SYDVKM. The CDR3 spans 12 residues. Trimming removed 5 bases at V and 9 bases at J, with 11 bases between. The CDR3 loop is CASSLRAGEQFF. The CDR3 DNA follows: TGTGCCAGCAGTCTCCGGGCGGGTGAGCAGTTCTTC.

A few counts support this clone. This chain joins TRBV27 and TRBJ1-1, with 7 bases fitting TRBD1. There are 14 residues in the CDR3. The V gene end was trimmed by 2 bases and the J gene end by 1 base; junction bases not matched to a gene: 1. Per the germline V gene, CDR1 is MNHEY and CDR2 is SMNVEV (reference sequence). CDR3 loop: CASSLRQGNTEAFF. The CDR3 coding sequence is TGTGCCAGCAGTTTACGACAGGGGAACACTGAAGCTTTCTTT.

The V and J genes are TRBV7-2 and TRBJ2-7; D remains unclear. This CDR3 contains 11 residues. CDR1 and CDR2 (germline): SGHTA, FQGNSA. V lost 3 bases to trimming and J lost 3 bases, with 3 bases between them. CDR3 sequence (DNA): TGTGCCAGCAGCTTCGTCTACGAGCAGTACTTC. As protein: CASSFVYEQYF.

The chain uses TRBV6-6 and TRBJ2-1; 8 bases are a match to TRBD2. V gave up 4 bases and J gave up 6 bases; unmatched junction bases: 11. Germline CDR1 is MNHNY and CDR2 is SVGAGI (reference sequence). The CDR3 sequence is 16 residues long. The CDR3 coding sequence is TGTGCCAGCAGTTCCCTAGGTGCGGGGGGACCCAATGAGCAGTTCTTC. Translation: CASSSLGAGGPNEQFF.

The CDR3 loop reads CASSKKNPQREGDTQYF. The CDR3 DNA reads TGTGCCAGCAGCAAAAAGAACCCCCAGCGGGAGGGAGATACGCAGTATTTT. J is TRBJ2-3 and V is TRBV21-1; no DNA check was done on the table's D call, TRBD2. TRBV21-1 is deemed a pseudogene. There are 17 residues in the CDR3.

This chain links TRBV27 with TRBJ2-1; D is possibly TRBD2 (5 bases). Trimming stripped 4 bases from V and 0 bases from J, with 10 bases between. CDR3 length: 15 amino acids. The germline CDR1 and CDR2 sequences are MNHEY and SMNVEV (reference sequence). In nucleotides, the CDR3 is TGTGCCAGCAGTTATGTGGGGAGCTCCTACAATGAGCAGTTCTTC. Encoded protein: CASSYVGSSYNEQFF.

V is TRBV12-5 and J is TRBJ2-5; 7 bases fit TRBD2. Germline-derived CDR1 and CDR2 are LGHNT and FRNRAP. The CDR3 length is 15 residues. V was pared by 1 base and J by 5 bases, with 7 bases of the junction left unmatched. CDR3 amino acids: CASGLEGAGEETQYF. The CDR3 DNA is TGTGCTAGTGGTTTGGAAGGGGCGGGAGAGGAGACCCAGTACTTC.

The V call is TRBV27, the J call TRBJ2-7, with TRBD1 matching 7 bases. CDR1 MNHEY and CDR2 SMNVEV come from the germline V gene (reference sequence). This CDR3 has 14 residues. V lost 5 bases and J lost 2; bases outside the gene matches: 6. CDR3 residues: CASSPGTVPYEQYF. The DNA for the CDR3 is TGTGCCAGCAGTCCGGGGACAGTCCCCTACGAGCAGTACTTC.

The CDR3 region is CASSLSRVTEAFF. The CDR3 DNA sequence: TGTGCCAGCAGCTTATCCAGGGTGACTGAAGCTTTCTTT. J is TRBJ1-1 and V is TRBV7-9, with D perhaps matching TRBD1 (5 bases). Germline CDR1 and CDR2: SEHNR and FQNEAQ (reference sequence). The CDR3 is 13 amino acids. V was clipped by 2 bases and J by 5 bases, with 9 bases between them.

The chain carries TRBV10-1 and TRBJ2-1; 12 bases match TRBD2. Germline loops: CDR1 WNHNN, CDR2 SYGVQD (reference sequence). The V gene end was trimmed by 6 bases and the J gene end by 0 bases; junction bases not matched to a gene: 9. CDR3 length equals 18 residues. CDR3 DNA: TGCGCCAGCAGAGCCGGACTAGCGGGATCCGGCTCCTACAATGAGCAGTTCTTC. Translating it yields CASRAGLAGSGSYNEQFF.

The chain carries TRBV19 and TRBJ2-7; no reliable D call. Germline CDR1 reads LNHDA; CDR2 reads SQIVND (reference sequence). Between the trimmed V and J ends, which lost 1 base and 3 bases, there was a span of 13 bases. CDR3 length: 15 amino acids. The CDR3 DNA reads as TGTGCCAGTAGTATAGTGGCAGAGGAACTCTACGAGCAGTACTTC. Protein product: CASSIVAEELYEQYF.